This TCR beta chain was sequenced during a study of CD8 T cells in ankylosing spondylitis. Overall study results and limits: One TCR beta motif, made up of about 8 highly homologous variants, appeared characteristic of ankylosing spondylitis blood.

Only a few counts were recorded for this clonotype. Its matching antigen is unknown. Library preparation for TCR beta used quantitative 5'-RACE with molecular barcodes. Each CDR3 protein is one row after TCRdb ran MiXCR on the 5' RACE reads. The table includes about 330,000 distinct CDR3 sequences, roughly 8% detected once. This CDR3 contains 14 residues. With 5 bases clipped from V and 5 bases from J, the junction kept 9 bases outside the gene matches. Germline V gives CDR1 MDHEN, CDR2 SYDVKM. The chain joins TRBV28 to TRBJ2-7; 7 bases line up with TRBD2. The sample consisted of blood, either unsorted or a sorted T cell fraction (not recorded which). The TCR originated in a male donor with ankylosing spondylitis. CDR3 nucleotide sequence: TGTGCCAGCAGTGAGCCGGGGGGTCTAAACGAGCAGTACTTC. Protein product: CASSEPGGLNEQYF. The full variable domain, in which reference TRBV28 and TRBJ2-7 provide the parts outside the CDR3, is DVKVTQSSRYLVKRTGEKVFLECVQDMDHENMFWYRQDPGLGLRLIYFSYDVKMKEKGDIPEGYSVSREKKERFSLILESASTNQTSMYLCASSEPGGLNEQYFGPGTRLTVT.